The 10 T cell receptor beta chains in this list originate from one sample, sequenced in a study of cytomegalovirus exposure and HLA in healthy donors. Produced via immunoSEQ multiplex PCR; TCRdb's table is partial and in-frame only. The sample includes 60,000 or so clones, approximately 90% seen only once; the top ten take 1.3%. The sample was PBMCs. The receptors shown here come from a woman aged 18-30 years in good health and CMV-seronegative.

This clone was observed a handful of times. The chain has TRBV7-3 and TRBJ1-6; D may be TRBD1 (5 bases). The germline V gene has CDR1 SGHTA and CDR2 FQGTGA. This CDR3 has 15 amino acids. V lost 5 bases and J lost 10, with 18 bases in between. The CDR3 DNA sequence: TGTGCCAGCAGCCCGGACGGGACTGGAGAATCACCCCTCCACTTT. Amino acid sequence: CASSPDGTGESPLHF. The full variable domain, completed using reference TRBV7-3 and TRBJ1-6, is GAGVSQTPSNKVTEKGKYVELRCDPISGHTALYWYRQSLGQGPEFLIYFQGTGAADDSGLPNDRFFAVRPEGSVSTLKIQRTERGDSAVYLCASSPDGTGESPLHFGNGTRLTVT.

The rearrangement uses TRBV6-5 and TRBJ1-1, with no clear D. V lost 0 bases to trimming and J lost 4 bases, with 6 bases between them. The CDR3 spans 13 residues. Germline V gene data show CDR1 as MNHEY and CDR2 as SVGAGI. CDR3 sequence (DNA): TGTGCCAGCAGTTACTCGAAACTCACTGAAGCTTTCTTT. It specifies CASSYSKLTEAFF.

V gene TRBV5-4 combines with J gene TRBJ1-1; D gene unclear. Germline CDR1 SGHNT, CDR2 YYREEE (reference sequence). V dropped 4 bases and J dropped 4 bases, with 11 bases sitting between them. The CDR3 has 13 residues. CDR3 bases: TGTGCCAGCAGCACTGGAGGGTCCACTGAAGCTTTCTTT. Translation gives CASSTGGSTEAFF.

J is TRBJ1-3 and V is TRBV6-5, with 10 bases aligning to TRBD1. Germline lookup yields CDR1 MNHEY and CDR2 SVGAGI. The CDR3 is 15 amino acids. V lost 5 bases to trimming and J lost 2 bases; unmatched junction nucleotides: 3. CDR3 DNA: TGTGCCAGCAGTCATGGACAGGGGGCTGGAAACACCATATATTTT. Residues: CASSHGQGAGNTIYF.

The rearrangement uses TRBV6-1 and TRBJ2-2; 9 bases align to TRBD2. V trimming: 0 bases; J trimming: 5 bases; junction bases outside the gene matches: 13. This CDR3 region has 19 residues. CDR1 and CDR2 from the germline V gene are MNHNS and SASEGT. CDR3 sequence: CASSEALVAGAPETGELFF. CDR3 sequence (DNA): TGTGCCAGCAGTGAAGCGCTAGTAGCGGGGGCCCCAGAAACCGGGGAGCTGTTTTTT.

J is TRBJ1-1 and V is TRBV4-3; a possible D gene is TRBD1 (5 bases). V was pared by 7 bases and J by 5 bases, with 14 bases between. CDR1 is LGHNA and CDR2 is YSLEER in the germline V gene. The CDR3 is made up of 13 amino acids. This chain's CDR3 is CASTPGGGTEAFF. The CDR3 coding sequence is TGCGCCAGCACCCCTGGGGGAGGTACTGAAGCTTTCTTT.

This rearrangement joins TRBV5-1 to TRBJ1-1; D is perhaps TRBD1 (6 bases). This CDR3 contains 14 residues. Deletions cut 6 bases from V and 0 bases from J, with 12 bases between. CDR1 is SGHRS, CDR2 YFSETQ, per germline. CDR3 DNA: TGCGCCAGCACCCTAGGGGGGGTGAACACTGAAGCTTTCTTT. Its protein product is CASTLGGVNTEAFF.

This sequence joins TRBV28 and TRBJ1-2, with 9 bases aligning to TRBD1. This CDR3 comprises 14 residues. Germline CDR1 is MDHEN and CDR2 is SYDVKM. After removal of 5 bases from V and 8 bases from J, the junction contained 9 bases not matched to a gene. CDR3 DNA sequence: TGTGCCAGCAGTCGTGACAGGGGGAAGAGCGGCTACACCTTC. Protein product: CASSRDRGKSGYTF.

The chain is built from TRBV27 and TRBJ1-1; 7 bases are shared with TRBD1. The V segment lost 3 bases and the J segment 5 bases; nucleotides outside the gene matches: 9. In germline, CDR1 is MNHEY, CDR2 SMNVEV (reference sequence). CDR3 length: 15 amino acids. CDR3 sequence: CASSFQYLQGTEAFF. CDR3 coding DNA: TGTGCCAGCAGTTTCCAATACCTACAGGGGACTGAAGCTTTCTTT.

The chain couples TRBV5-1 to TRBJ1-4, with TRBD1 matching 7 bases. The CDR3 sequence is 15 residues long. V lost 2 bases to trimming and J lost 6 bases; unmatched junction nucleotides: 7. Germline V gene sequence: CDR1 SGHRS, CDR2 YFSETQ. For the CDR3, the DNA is TGCGCCAGCAGCTTTGACCGGCAGGGGGATGAAAAACTGTTTTTT. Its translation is CASSFDRQGDEKLFF.